Below are 22 T cell receptor beta chains sequenced from a single sample in a study of low-dose radiotherapy and immunotherapy resistance in tumors (dated by TCRdb to 2022 to 2024). To make first-strand cDNA, Superscript III was used along with a set of TRAV- and TRBV-specific primers so that both the TCRalpha and TCRbeta chains were covered. TCRs were amplified with Phusion for around 20 PCR cycles using a constant-region primer together with the adapter attached to the V primers. TCRdb reprocessing: public reads trimmed at Q25 with fastp, clones called with MiXCR, in-frame beta chains kept. Rows are unified per CDR3 protein, each entry keeping the most common DNA and genes. For this sample the table gives about 6,800 distinct CDR3 sequences, of which roughly 84% were detected only once. The top ten constitute approximately 6.2% of the sample. These receptors came from a human donor with advanced metastatic prostate, ovarian, gallbladder or colorectal cancer (not recorded which). This table probably holds off-target reads from a library built for another chain.

The chain links TRBV5-4 to TRBJ2-7; D may match TRBD1 or TRBD2 (5 bases each). Trimming removed 0 bases from V and 3 bases from J, with 13 bases in between. The CDR3 consists of 15 residues. Germline CDR1 reads SGHNT; CDR2 reads YYREEE (reference sequence). CDR3 DNA sequence: TGTGCCAGCAGCTTGGATTCAGGGAGAAGCTACGAGCAGTACTTC. Amino acid sequence: CASSLDSGRSYEQYF.

This clonotype was seen once. The chain recombines TRBV5-4 with TRBJ2-2; D ambiguous. Trimming left V 0 bases short and J 2 bases short, with 5 bases between. The germline V gene has CDR1 SGHNT and CDR2 YYREEE (reference sequence). The CDR3 consists of 14 residues. The DNA of the CDR3 is TGTGCCAGCAGCTTGGACAGAAACACCGGGGAGCTGTTTTTT. It is translated as CASSLDRNTGELFF.

This clonotype appeared once. The CDR3 DNA reads TGTGCCAGCAGCCAGGGGATCGATTGGGAGACCCAGTACTTC. Its protein product is CASSQGIDWETQYF. The chain joins TRBV7-9 to TRBJ2-5; D may be TRBD1 (6 bases). The CDR3 length is 14 residues. The ends were cut back, 5 bases at V and 5 bases at J, with 15 bases in the middle. Germline V gene lookup returns CDR1 SEHNR and CDR2 FQNEAQ (reference sequence).

Notes on this clonotype: The germline gene is not matched at one end of the junction; a read error may be the cause. The V and J genes are TRBV12-3 or TRBV12-4 and TRBJ2-1; TRBD1 matches 8 bases. This CDR3 comprises 13 residues. The CDR3 nucleotides read TGTGCCAGCAGTTTTTGGGAGACAGGGGAGCTGTTCTTC. Translating it yields CASSFWETGELFF.

The V and J genes are TRBV9 and TRBJ2-7, with D hard to call. The CDR3 spans 17 residues. Germline V gene sequence: CDR1 SGDLS, CDR2 YYNGEE. Trimming took 0 bases from V and 0 from J, leaving 16 bases between them. CDR3 DNA sequence: TGTGCCAGCAGCGTAGGGGCGATAGCCTGGAGCTCCTACGAGCAGTACTTC. Amino acids: CASSVGAIAWSSYEQYF.

This clonotype appeared once. The chain joins TRBV12-3 or TRBV12-4 to TRBJ2-7; D may be TRBD2 (6 bases). This CDR3 has 15 residues. V was shortened by 7 bases and J by 7 bases, with 23 bases between the two germline ends. CDR3 DNA sequence: TGTGCCAGCACCCAGAGGGGTCAGGGCAGCGGGGAGCAGTACTTC. Protein sequence: CASTQRGQGSGEQYF.

J is TRBJ2-3 and V is TRBV6-2 or TRBV6-3; no reliable D call. V dropped 8 bases and J dropped 2 bases, with 14 bases sitting between them. The germline V gene encodes CDR1 MNHEY and CDR2 SVGEGT. CDR3 length: 14 amino acids. CDR3 loop: CASAFGFNTDTQYF. In DNA form, the CDR3 reads TGTGCCAGCGCGTTTGGGTTTAACACAGATACGCAGTATTTT.

The chain couples TRBV3-1 to TRBJ1-6; D is possibly TRBD1 (5 bases). The CDR3 is 14 amino acids. Germline CDR1 and CDR2: LGHDT and YNNKEL (reference sequence). Trimming removed 0 bases at V and 10 bases at J, with 10 bases between. The CDR3 loop is CASSQEGTGSPLHF. CDR3 nucleotide sequence: TGTGCCAGCAGCCAAGAGGGGACCGGATCACCCCTCCACTTT.

V usage is TRBV7-6 and J usage is TRBJ2-1, with 13 bases aligning to TRBD2. Germline lookup yields CDR1 SGHVS and CDR2 FNYEAQ. The CDR3 contains 15 residues. With V trimmed by 3 bases and J by 9 bases, 5 bases remained unmatched. The CDR3 sequence: CASSFTSGGAGEQFF. For the CDR3, the DNA is TGTGCCAGCAGCTTTACTAGCGGGGGGGCGGGTGAGCAGTTCTTC.

The V gene is TRBV18, the J gene TRBJ1-2; perhaps TRBD1 as D (6 bases). The CDR3 spans 16 residues. Germline lookup yields CDR1 KGHSH and CDR2 LQKENI. V was clipped by 2 bases and J by 7 bases, with 20 bases between them. The CDR3 spells CASSPEWDNQGFGYTF. The CDR3, as DNA: TGTGCCAGCTCACCAGAATGGGACAACCAAGGGTTTGGCTACACCTTC.

This chain links TRBV2 with TRBJ1-4; 7 positions match TRBD1. Germline-derived CDR1 and CDR2 are SNHLY and FYNNEI. V was clipped by 7 bases and J by 4 bases; unmatched bases: 6. CDR3 length: 14 amino acids. The CDR3 DNA follows: TGTGCCAGCACAAAGGGACAGAATAATGAAAAACTGTTTTTT. Protein product: CASTKGQNNEKLFF.

The chain joins TRBV11-2 to TRBJ1-1; D unresolved. From germline, CDR1 is SGHAT and CDR2 FQNNGV. V lost 6 bases and J 5 bases, leaving 13 bases between the germline ends. The CDR3 is made up of 13 amino acids. The chain's CDR3 is CASRSFGSTEAFF. The CDR3 nucleotides read TGTGCCAGCAGGTCCTTCGGGTCGACTGAAGCTTTCTTT.

A few counts support this clonotype. V gene TRBV18 combines with J gene TRBJ1-2; tentatively, D is TRBD1 (6 bases). Germline V gene data show CDR1 as KGHSH and CDR2 as LQKENI. The CDR3 totals 14 residues. V was shortened by 1 base and J by 3 bases, with 9 bases between the two germline ends. CDR3 coding DNA: TGTGCCAGCTCACCACAAAACAGGGACTATGGCTACACCTTC. Its translation: CASSPQNRDYGYTF.

V usage is TRBV11-2 and J usage is TRBJ2-1; D is tentatively TRBD1 or TRBD2 (6 bases each). Germline loops: CDR1 SGHAT, CDR2 FQNNGV. The CDR3 has 13 amino acids. V was pared by 5 bases and J by 8 bases, with 13 bases between. CDR3 DNA sequence: TGTGCCAGCAGCCCGCAGGGGAGGTATGAGCAGTTCTTC. This encodes CASSPQGRYEQFF.

The chain carries TRBV11-3 and TRBJ2-1; no clear D. CDR1 is SGHNT, CDR2 YENEEA, per germline. V shed 0 bases and J shed 10 bases, with 10 bases lying between them. The CDR3 is 13 residues long. The CDR3: CASSLDGQGEQFF. The CDR3 region has the DNA TGTGCCAGCAGCTTAGACGGCCAAGGCGAGCAGTTCTTC.

The V gene is TRBV20-1, the J gene TRBJ2-3; 11 nucleotides line up with TRBD2. The junction had 13 bases not matched to a gene; V was cut back by 4 bases and J by 4 bases. This CDR3 comprises 17 residues. Germline CDR1 and CDR2: DFQATT and SNEGSKA (reference sequence). The CDR3 loop reads CSANLVGLAGGADTQYF. CDR3 in DNA: TGCAGTGCTAATCTAGTGGGGCTAGCGGGGGGAGCAGATACGCAGTATTTT.

The count of this clonotype is one. The J gene is TRBJ2-3, the V gene TRBV19; TRBD2 agrees at 12 bases. J gave up 8 bases and V 10 bases, and 10 bases lay outside the gene matches. CDR1 is LNHDA, CDR2 SQIVND, per germline (reference sequence). CDR3 size: 14 residues. The CDR3 coding sequence is TGTGCCATGTCCCGGACTAGCGGGGATGGTACGCAGTATTTT. It codes for CAMSRTSGDGTQYF.

The chain couples TRBV5-1 to TRBJ2-2; tentative D call: TRBD1 (5 bases). This CDR3 has 13 amino acids. Per the germline V gene, CDR1 is SGHRS and CDR2 is YFSETQ. V lost 5 bases and J lost 4, with 9 bases in between. The CDR3 protein is CASRAGITGELFF. The CDR3 DNA sequence: TGCGCCAGCAGGGCAGGGATCACCGGGGAGCTGTTTTTT.

The chain links TRBV5-6 to TRBJ2-1; D may be TRBD2 (7 bases). Per germline, CDR1 SGHDT and CDR2 YYEEEE. Trimming took 7 bases from V and 6 from J, leaving 20 bases between them. This CDR3 region has 15 residues. CDR3 in amino acids: CASYAGGGGPNEQFF. CDR3 DNA: TGTGCCAGCTACGCCGGGGGCGGGGGCCCCAATGAGCAGTTCTTC.

The CDR3 nucleotides are TGTGCCAGCAATGGGGTCTATGGCTACACCTTC. Translating it yields CASNGVYGYTF. The gene calls are TRBV12-3 or TRBV12-4 and TRBJ1-2; unclear D gene. This CDR3 is built from 11 residues. V was clipped by 7 bases and J by 4 bases, with 7 bases between them.

This clonotype was seen more than once but under ten times. Written as DNA, the CDR3 is TGTGCCAGCAGCTCCTACAGGGAATCCTACGAGCAGTACTTC. Its translation is CASSSYRESYEQYF. The rearrangement links TRBV11-2 to TRBJ2-7, with D perhaps matching TRBD1 (6 bases). V dropped 4 bases and J dropped 1 base, with 11 bases sitting between them. The CDR3 has 14 residues. Germline CDR1 SGHAT, CDR2 FQNNGV. The full variable domain, rest sourced from reference TRBV11-2 and TRBJ2-7, is EAGVAQSPRYKIIEKRQSVAFWCNPISGHATLYWYQQILGQGPKLLIQFQNNGVVDDSQLPKDRFSAERLKGVDSTLKIQPAKLEDSAVYLCASSSYRESYEQYFGPGTRLTVT.

V usage is TRBV6-8 and J usage is TRBJ2-2; 8 nucleotides align to TRBD2. The germline CDR1 and CDR2 sequences are MNHGY and SAAAGT. The CDR3 length is 16 residues. The trim removed 2 bases at V and 3 bases at J, leaving 5 bases unmatched. The CDR3 region has the DNA TGTGCCAGCAGTTACGAAAGCGGGGGTTACACCGGGGAGCTGTTTTTT. It yields the protein CASSYESGGYTGELFF.